In its sample, the clone carrying this TCR beta chain was seen a few times. As yet, its antigen is unknown. The data stem from a study of T cells in Graves' hyperthyroidism and ophthalmopathy. Study results and limitations: Median prediction lead before ophthalmopathy onset was around 6.9 months with the model.

V lost 1 base and J lost 6, with 15 bases in between. CDR1 is DFQATT and CDR2 is SNEGSKA in the germline V gene (reference sequence). The CDR3 sequence is 14 residues long. RNA transcripts were the template for amplifying TCR beta CDR3 regions. TCR CDR3 underwent first-round RT-PCR with the HTBI primer set. TCRdb reanalysed the multiplex PCR reads using MiXCR and keeps one entry per CDR3 protein. The repertoire includes 300,000 or so distinct CDR3 sequences, around 23% of them detected once, and less than 65% sits in the top ten. Uncontrolled infection, other autoimmune disease, pregnancy or lactation excluded patients. Clinical symptoms, serum thyroxine and TRAb, thyroid ultrasound and orbital computed tomography together formed the diagnostic basis.

The V call is TRBV20-1, the J call TRBJ1-1; possible D gene TRBD1, 6 bases. This receptor was identified in a woman aged 45-65 years with Graves' hyperthyroidism. Sequenced material: blood. The CDR3 DNA reads as TGCAGTGCTAGAGGGGGGGGGGCTTTCGCTGAAGCTTTCTTT. It codes for CSARGGGAFAEAFF.